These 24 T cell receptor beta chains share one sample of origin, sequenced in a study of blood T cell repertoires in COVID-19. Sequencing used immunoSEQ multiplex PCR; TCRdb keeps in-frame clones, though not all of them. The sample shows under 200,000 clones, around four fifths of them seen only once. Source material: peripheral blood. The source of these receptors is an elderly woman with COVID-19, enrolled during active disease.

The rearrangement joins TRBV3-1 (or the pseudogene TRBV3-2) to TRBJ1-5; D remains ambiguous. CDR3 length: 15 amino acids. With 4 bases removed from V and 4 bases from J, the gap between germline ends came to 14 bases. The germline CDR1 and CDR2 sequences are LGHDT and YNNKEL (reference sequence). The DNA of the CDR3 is TGTGCCAGCAGCCCGGGCGGGTCCTGGAATCAGCCCCAGCATTTT. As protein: CASSPGGSWNQPQHF.

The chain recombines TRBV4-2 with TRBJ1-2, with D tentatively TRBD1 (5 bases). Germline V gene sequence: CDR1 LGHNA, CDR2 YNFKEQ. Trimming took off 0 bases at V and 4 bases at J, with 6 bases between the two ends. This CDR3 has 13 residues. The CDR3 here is CASSQEGAYGYTF. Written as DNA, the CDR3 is TGTGCCAGCAGCCAAGAAGGGGCCTATGGCTACACCTTC.

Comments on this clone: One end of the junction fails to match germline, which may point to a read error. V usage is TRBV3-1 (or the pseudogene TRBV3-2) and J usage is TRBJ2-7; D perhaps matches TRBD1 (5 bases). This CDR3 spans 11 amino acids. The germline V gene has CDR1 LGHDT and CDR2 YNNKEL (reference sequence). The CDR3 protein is CASSQGGPVIF. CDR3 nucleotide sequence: TGTGCCAGCAGCCAAGGGGGCCCCGTAATCTTC.

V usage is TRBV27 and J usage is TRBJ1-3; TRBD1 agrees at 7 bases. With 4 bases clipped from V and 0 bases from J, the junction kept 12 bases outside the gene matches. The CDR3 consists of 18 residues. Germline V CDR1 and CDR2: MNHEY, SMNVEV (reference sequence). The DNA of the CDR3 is TGTGCCAGCAGTTCCAGTTACGTCGGACAGGTCTCTGGAAACACCATATATTTT. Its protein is CASSSSYVGQVSGNTIYF.

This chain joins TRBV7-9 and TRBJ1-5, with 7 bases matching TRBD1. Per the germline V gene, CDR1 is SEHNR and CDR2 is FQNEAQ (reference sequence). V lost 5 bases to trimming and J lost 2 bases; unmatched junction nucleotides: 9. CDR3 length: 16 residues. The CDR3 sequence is CASSLGPGTGNQPQHF. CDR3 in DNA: TGTGCCAGCAGCCTAGGACCTGGGACAGGCAATCAGCCCCAGCATTTT.

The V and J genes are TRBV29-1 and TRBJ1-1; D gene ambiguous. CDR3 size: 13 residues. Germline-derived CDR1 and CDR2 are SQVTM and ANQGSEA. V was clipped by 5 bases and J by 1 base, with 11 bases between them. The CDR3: CSVKAWANTEAFF. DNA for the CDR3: TGCAGCGTTAAGGCCTGGGCGAACACTGAAGCTTTCTTT.

CDR3 protein: CASRPTGGSGELFF. CDR3 sequence (DNA): TGTGCCAGCAGACCGACAGGGGGGAGCGGGGAGCTGTTTTTT. The chain joins TRBV11-2 to TRBJ2-2; 9 bases are shared with TRBD1. Germline loops: CDR1 SGHAT, CDR2 FQNNGV. The CDR3 has 14 residues. Unmatched junction bases numbered 6, after V lost 6 bases and J lost 7 bases.

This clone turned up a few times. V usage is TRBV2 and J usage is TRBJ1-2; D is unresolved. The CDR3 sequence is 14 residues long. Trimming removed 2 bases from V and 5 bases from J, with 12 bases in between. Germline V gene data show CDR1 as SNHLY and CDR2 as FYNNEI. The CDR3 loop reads CASSELNLFYGYTF. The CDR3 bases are TGTGCCAGCAGTGAATTAAATTTGTTTTATGGCTACACCTTC.

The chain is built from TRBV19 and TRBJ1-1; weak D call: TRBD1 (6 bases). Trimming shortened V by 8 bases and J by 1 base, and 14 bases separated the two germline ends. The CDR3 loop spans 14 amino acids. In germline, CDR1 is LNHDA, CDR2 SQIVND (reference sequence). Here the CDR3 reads CASHQPGANTEAFF. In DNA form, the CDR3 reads TGTGCCAGTCACCAGCCAGGGGCGAACACTGAAGCTTTCTTT.

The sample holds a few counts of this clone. The CDR3 coding sequence is TGCGCCAGCATAGGGGGTTACGGGAACTCCTACGAGCAGTACTTC. Translated: CASIGGYGNSYEQYF. The J gene is TRBJ2-7, the V gene TRBV23-1; D is possibly TRBD1 (6 bases). TRBV23-1 is identified as an open reading frame with a role that is uncertain. CDR3 size: 15 residues. V was trimmed by 7 bases and J by 0 bases, leaving 16 bases between them.

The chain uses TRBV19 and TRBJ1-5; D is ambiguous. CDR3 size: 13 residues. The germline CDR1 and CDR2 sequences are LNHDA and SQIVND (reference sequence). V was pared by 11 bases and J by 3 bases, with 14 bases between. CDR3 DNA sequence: TGTGCCGGATCACCGGGTTTCAATCAGCCCCAGCATTTT. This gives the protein CAGSPGFNQPQHF.

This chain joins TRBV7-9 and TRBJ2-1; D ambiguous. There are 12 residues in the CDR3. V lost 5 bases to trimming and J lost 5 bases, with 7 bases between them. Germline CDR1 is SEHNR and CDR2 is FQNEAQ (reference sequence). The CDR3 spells CASSPLHNEQFF. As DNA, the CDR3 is TGTGCCAGCAGCCCACTCCACAATGAGCAGTTCTTC.

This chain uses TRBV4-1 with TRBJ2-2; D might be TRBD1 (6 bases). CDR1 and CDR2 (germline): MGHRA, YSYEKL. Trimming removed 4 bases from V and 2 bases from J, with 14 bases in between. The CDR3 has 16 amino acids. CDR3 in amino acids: CASSLSPGHNTGELFF. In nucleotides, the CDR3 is TGCGCCAGCAGCCTAAGCCCGGGACACAACACCGGGGAGCTGTTTTTT.

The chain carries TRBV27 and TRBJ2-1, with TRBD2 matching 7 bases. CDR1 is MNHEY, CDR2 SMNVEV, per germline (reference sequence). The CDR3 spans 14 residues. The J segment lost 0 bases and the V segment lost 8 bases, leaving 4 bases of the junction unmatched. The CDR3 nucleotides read TGTGCCAGCTGGGACTACAACTCCTACAATGAGCAGTTCTTC. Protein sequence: CASWDYNSYNEQFF.

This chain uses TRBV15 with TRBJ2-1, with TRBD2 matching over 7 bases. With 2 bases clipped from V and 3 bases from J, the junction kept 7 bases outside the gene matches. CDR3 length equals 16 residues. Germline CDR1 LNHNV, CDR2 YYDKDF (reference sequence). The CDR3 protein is CATSRYSSGRYNEQFF. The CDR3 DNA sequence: TGTGCCACCAGCAGATACTCTAGCGGACGCTACAATGAGCAGTTCTTC. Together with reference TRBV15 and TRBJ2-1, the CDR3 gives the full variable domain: DAMVIQNPRYQVTQFGKPVTLSCSQTLNHNVMYWYQQKSSQAPKLLFHYYDKDFNNEADTPDNFQSRRPNTSFCFLDIRSPGLGDTAMYLCATSRYSSGRYNEQFFGPGTRLTVL.

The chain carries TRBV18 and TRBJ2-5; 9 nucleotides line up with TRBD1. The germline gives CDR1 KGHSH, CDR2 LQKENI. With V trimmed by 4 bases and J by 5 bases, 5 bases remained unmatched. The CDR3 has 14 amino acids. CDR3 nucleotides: TGTGCCAGCTCACGGGGACAGGGACGGGAGACCCAGTACTTC. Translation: CASSRGQGRETQYF.

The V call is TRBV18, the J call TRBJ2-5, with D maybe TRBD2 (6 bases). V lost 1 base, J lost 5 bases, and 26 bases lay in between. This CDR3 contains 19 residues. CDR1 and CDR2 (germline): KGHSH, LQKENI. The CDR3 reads CASSPRGFYASERMETQYF. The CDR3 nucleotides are TGTGCCAGCTCACCACGGGGGTTCTATGCTAGCGAGCGGATGGAGACCCAGTACTTC.

CDR3 sequence reads: CASSRELGGFGNTIYF. For the CDR3, the DNA is TGCGCCAGCAGCCGCGAACTAGGGGGTTTTGGAAACACCATATATTTT. The J gene is TRBJ1-3, the V gene TRBV4-1, with a tentative D call TRBD1 (6 bases). CDR3 length equals 16 residues. The germline V gene encodes CDR1 MGHRA and CDR2 YSYEKL. Trimming took 4 bases from V and 3 from J, leaving 16 bases between them.

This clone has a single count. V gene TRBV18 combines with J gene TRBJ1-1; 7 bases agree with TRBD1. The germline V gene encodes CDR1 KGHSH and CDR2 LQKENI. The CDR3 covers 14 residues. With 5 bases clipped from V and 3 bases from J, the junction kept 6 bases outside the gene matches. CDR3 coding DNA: TGTGCCAGCTCATCAGACAGGGACGACACTGAAGCTTTCTTT. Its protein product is CASSSDRDDTEAFF. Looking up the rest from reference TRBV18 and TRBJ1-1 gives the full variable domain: NAGVMQNPRHLVRRRGQEARLRCSPMKGHSHVYWYRQLPEEGLKFMVYLQKENIIDESGMPKERFSAEFPKEGPSILRIQQVVRGDSAAYFCASSSDRDDTEAFFGQGTRLTVV.

CDR3 coding DNA: TGTGCCAGCAGCCCTGACAGAGGGGGCGTGTACGAGCAGTACTTC. This gives the protein CASSPDRGGVYEQYF. The V call is TRBV9, the J call TRBJ2-7, with 7 bases lining up with TRBD1. The germline V gene has CDR1 SGDLS and CDR2 YYNGEE. J lost 4 bases, V lost 4 bases, and 11 bases had no gene match. The CDR3 loop spans 15 amino acids.

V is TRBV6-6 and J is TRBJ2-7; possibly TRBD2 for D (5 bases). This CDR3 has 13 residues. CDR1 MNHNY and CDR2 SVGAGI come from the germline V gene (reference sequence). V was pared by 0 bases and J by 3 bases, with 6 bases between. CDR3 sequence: CASSYSGDYEQYF. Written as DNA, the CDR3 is TGTGCCAGCAGTTACTCCGGGGACTACGAGCAGTACTTC.

As DNA, the CDR3 is TGTGCCAGCAGGCTAGCCCAGGGGGCCTATGGCTACACCTTC. This encodes CASRLAQGAYGYTF. J is TRBJ1-2 and V is TRBV6-5; 8 bases match TRBD1. CDR1 is MNHEY and CDR2 is SVGAGI in the germline V gene. V lost 6 bases, J lost 4 bases, and 7 bases stayed unmatched. The CDR3 consists of 14 residues.

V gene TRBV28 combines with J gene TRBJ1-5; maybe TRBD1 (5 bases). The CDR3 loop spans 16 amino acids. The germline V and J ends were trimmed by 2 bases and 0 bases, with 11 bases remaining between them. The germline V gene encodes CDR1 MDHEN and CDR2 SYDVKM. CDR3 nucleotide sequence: TGTGCCAGCAGTTTACTCCAGACAGCTAGCAATCAGCCCCAGCATTTT. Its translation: CASSLLQTASNQPQHF.

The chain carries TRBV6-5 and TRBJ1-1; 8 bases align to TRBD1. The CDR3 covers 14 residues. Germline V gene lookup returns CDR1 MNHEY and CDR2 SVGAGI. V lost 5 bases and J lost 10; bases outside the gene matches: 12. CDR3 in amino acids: CASSPPQGALLAFF. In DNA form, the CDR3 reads TGTGCCAGCAGTCCTCCCCAGGGGGCGCTTTTAGCTTTCTTT.